Following are 29 T cell receptor beta chains from one sample sequenced in a study of T cells after yellow fever vaccination. MiXCR was run by TCRdb on the 5' RACE reads, yielding one entry per CDR3 protein. The repertoire holds roughly 50,000 distinct CDR3 sequences, with 7.4% as singletons. Source: CD8+ T cells sorted from PBMCs, taken more than 13 days after the first yellow fever vaccination. All receptors derive from a man younger than 30 who received the YFV17D yellow fever vaccine.

The sample holds many counts of this clonotype. This chain uses TRBV4-1 with TRBJ2-5; 7 nucleotides line up with TRBD2. V gave up 0 bases and J gave up 5 bases; unmatched junction bases: 3. The CDR3 covers 14 residues. CDR1 is MGHRA, CDR2 YSYEKL, per germline. This chain's CDR3 is CASSQEGRGETQYF. The CDR3 DNA reads as TGCGCCAGCAGCCAAGAGGGGCGGGGGGAGACCCAGTACTTC.

This clonotype occurred a few times. The rearrangement uses TRBV7-2 and TRBJ1-1; no clear D gene. The germline CDR1 and CDR2 sequences are SGHTA and FQGNSA. V shed 3 bases and J shed 0 bases, with 2 bases lying between them. The CDR3 has 12 residues. The CDR3 protein is CASSFLNTEAFF. DNA of the CDR3: TGTGCCAGCAGCTTTCTGAACACTGAAGCTTTCTTT.

The CDR3, as DNA: TGTGCCAGCAGCAACCGGGGAAACACCGGGGAGCTGTTTTTT. It specifies CASSNRGNTGELFF. This rearrangement joins TRBV11-3 to TRBJ2-2; weak D call: TRBD2 (5 bases). The V gene's germline CDR1 is SGHNT and CDR2 YENEEA. Between the trimmed V and J ends, which lost 5 bases and 2 bases, there was a span of 9 bases. CDR3 length: 14 amino acids.

This clonotype has ten or more counts. The chain has TRBV7-8 and TRBJ2-7; TRBD1 agrees at 7 bases. V was clipped by 1 base and J by 2 bases; unmatched bases: 5. The CDR3 spans 15 residues. CDR1 is SGHVS and CDR2 is FQNEAQ in the germline V gene. CDR3 in DNA: TGTGCCAGCAGCTTAGGCCGGGACAGCACCTACGAGCAGTACGTC. This encodes CASSLGRDSTYEQYV.

V usage is TRBV5-1 and J usage is TRBJ2-3; the D is unclear. The CDR3 is made up of 13 amino acids. Between the trimmed V and J ends, which lost 0 bases and 2 bases, there was a span of 4 bases. Germline CDR1 SGHRS, CDR2 YFSETQ. CDR3 nucleotides: TGCGCCAGCAGCTTGGGGGCCACAGATACGCAGTATTTT. This gives the protein CASSLGATDTQYF.

This clonotype has only a few counts. The V call is TRBV20-1, the J call TRBJ1-6; TRBD1 agrees at 8 bases. This CDR3 has 15 amino acids. Germline values: CDR1 DFQATT, CDR2 SNEGSKA (reference sequence). V was clipped by 2 bases and J by 15 bases; unmatched bases: 15. CDR3 DNA: TGCAGTGCTAGAATGACAGGGGACCCATTATATTTCCTCCACTTT. Translation gives CSARMTGDPLYFLHF.

V and J are TRBV4-3 and TRBJ1-4; a weak D match, TRBD1 (5 bases). The germline V and J ends were trimmed by 3 bases and 3 bases, with 11 bases remaining between them. The CDR3 spans 15 residues. Germline CDR1 reads LGHNA; CDR2 reads YSLEER. CDR3 bases: TGCGCCAGCAGCCAGCAGGGATCACCTAATGAAAAACTGTTTTTT. It codes for CASSQQGSPNEKLFF.

This clonotype has a handful of counts. The rearrangement uses TRBV7-9 and TRBJ1-6; D unclear. From germline, CDR1 is SEHNR and CDR2 FQNEAQ (reference sequence). The CDR3 has 14 amino acids. V gave up 2 bases and J gave up 10 bases, with 12 bases separating them. CDR3 bases: TGTGCCAGCAGCTTAATCACATGGAGATCACCCCTCCACTTT. As protein: CASSLITWRSPLHF.

This clonotype has at least ten counts. The rearrangement links TRBV12-3 or TRBV12-4 to TRBJ2-7; D is unclear. The V gene lost 1 base and the J gene lost 3 bases, with 4 bases spanning the gap. The CDR3 length is 12 residues. The CDR3 DNA reads as TGTGCCAGCAGTTTAGACAGCTACGAGCAGTACGTC. This encodes CASSLDSYEQYV.

This clonotype was counted at least ten times. The chain recombines TRBV4-1 with TRBJ2-1; the D is unclear. Germline assignment: CDR1 MGHRA and CDR2 YSYEKL. The V end was cut by 4 bases, the J end by 8 bases, with 15 bases between. There are 14 residues in the CDR3. CDR3 DNA sequence: TGCGCCAGCAGCCGCCTGACCGGGCTCGATGAGCAGTTCTTC. It translates to CASSRLTGLDEQFF.

The V gene is TRBV12-2, the J gene TRBJ2-3; the table calls TRBD1, which could not be checked here. TRBV12-2 is recorded as a pseudogene. The CDR3 sequence is 15 residues long. The CDR3 bases are TGTGCAAGTCGCTTAGCACGGGACATCACAGATACGCAGTATTTT. Translating gives CASRLARDITDTQYF.

This clonotype was found a few times. Here the CDR3 reads CSARLVILPGELFF. The CDR3 nucleotides read TGCAGTGCTAGACTAGTAATTCTCCCCGGGGAGCTGTTTTTT. The chain carries TRBV20-1 and TRBJ2-2; the D is unclear. V was trimmed by 2 bases and J by 6 bases, leaving 13 bases between them. Germline CDR1 is DFQATT and CDR2 is SNEGSKA (reference sequence). This CDR3 contains 14 residues.

Notes on this clonotype: Possible read error: a much larger clone is one base away. The CDR3 sequence is CATSRSGVADSPLHF. DNA of the CDR3: TGTGCCACCAGCAGATCCGGGGTTGCCGATTCACCCCTCCACTTT. The chain couples TRBV15 to TRBJ1-6; D is unresolved. The CDR3 sequence is 15 residues long. V dropped 2 bases and J dropped 8 bases, with 13 bases sitting between them. CDR1 and CDR2 from the germline V gene are LNHNV and YYDKDF (reference sequence).

This clonotype was counted at least ten times. This chain joins TRBV6-5 and TRBJ2-1; no definite D call. The CDR3 covers 15 residues. Deletions cut 2 bases from V and 0 bases from J, with 8 bases between. Germline CDR1 reads MNHEY; CDR2 reads SVGAGI. As DNA, the CDR3 is TGTGCCAGCAGTTACGGGCCCGGCTCCTACAATGAGCAGTTCTTC. Residues: CASSYGPGSYNEQFF.

This clonotype was observed a few times. V usage is TRBV5-6 and J usage is TRBJ2-2; tentative D call: TRBD1 (5 bases). Trimming stripped 0 bases from V and 6 bases from J, with 9 bases between. Germline lookup yields CDR1 SGHDT and CDR2 YYEEEE. The CDR3 length is 14 residues. CDR3 coding DNA: TGTGCCAGCAGCTTGGTAGGGGTCTCCGGGGAGCTGTTTTTT. As protein: CASSLVGVSGELFF.

CDR3 in amino acids: CASSGRALLYNEQFF. In DNA, the CDR3 is TGTGCCAGCTCGGGGCGGGCCCTCCTCTACAATGAGCAGTTCTTC. This chain links TRBV18 with TRBJ2-1; D is tentatively TRBD1 or TRBD2 (5 bases each). V was shortened by 6 bases and J by 3 bases, with 15 bases between the two germline ends. CDR3 length equals 15 residues. Germline-derived CDR1 and CDR2 are KGHSH and LQKENI.

This clonotype was found many times. The rearrangement links TRBV5-5 to TRBJ1-6; D uncertain. V lost 3 bases, J lost 7 bases, and 5 bases lay in between. The CDR3 extends over 12 amino acids. The germline CDR1 and CDR2 sequences are SGHKS and YYEKEE (reference sequence). The CDR3 region has the DNA TGTGCCAGCAGCTCAGGAAATTCACCCCTCCACTTT. Its protein product is CASSSGNSPLHF.

This clonotype was seen repeatedly, ten times or more. The V and J genes are TRBV12-3 or TRBV12-4 and TRBJ2-7, with D possibly TRBD2 on 5 matching bases. Trimming cost V 5 bases and J 4 bases, with 9 bases left between them. The CDR3 runs 12 residues. CDR3 amino acids: CASSRTLYEQYV. The CDR3 bases are TGTGCCAGCAGTCGGACTTTATACGAGCAGTACGTC.

This clonotype has at least ten counts. J is TRBJ2-1 and V is TRBV30; D unclear. This CDR3 region has 13 residues. V was cut by 2 bases and J by 5 bases, with 10 bases left in between. Looked up from germline, CDR1 is GTSNPN and CDR2 is SVGIG (reference sequence). The CDR3 loop is CAWSSPGDNEQFF. The CDR3, as DNA: TGTGCCTGGAGTTCTCCCGGAGACAATGAGCAGTTCTTC.

At least ten counts were recorded for this clonotype. V and J are TRBV4-1 and TRBJ2-7; TRBD2 aligns across 12 bases. Germline V gene sequence: CDR1 MGHRA, CDR2 YSYEKL. The junction had 6 bases not matched to a gene; V was cut back by 5 bases and J by 4 bases. CDR3 length equals 15 residues. CDR3 nucleotides: TGCGCCAGCAGCATCACTAGCGGGGGGCCGTACGAGCAGTACGTC. Its protein product is CASSITSGGPYEQYV.

This clonotype was seen at least ten times. The V call is TRBV9, the J call TRBJ1-2; D remains ambiguous. The CDR3 consists of 15 residues. CDR1 and CDR2 from the germline V gene are SGDLS and YYNGEE. V lost 0 bases and J 1 base, leaving 10 bases between the germline ends. The CDR3 spells CASSVDGLINYGYTF. As DNA, the CDR3 is TGTGCCAGCAGCGTAGACGGTCTTATTAACTATGGCTACACCTTC.

The chain couples TRBV4-2 to TRBJ2-1; 12 bases agree with TRBD2. This CDR3 has 20 residues. Germline loops: CDR1 LGHNA, CDR2 YNFKEQ. The J segment lost 0 bases and the V segment lost 6 bases, leaving 15 bases of the junction unmatched. The CDR3 spells CASRGKEASGGAGSYNEQFF. As DNA, the CDR3 is TGTGCCAGCAGGGGGAAAGAGGCTAGCGGGGGGGCCGGCTCCTACAATGAGCAGTTCTTC.

This clonotype was counted many times. This chain uses TRBV4-1 with TRBJ2-5; no clear D gene. The V and J ends lost 4 bases and 4 bases respectively, with 13 bases between them. The germline CDR1 and CDR2 sequences are MGHRA and YSYEKL. The CDR3 contains 14 residues. The DNA of the CDR3 is TGCGCCAGCAGCCTCAAAGGCGGCGGAGAGACCCAGTACTTC. It is translated as CASSLKGGGETQYF.

This clonotype has at least ten counts. This chain links TRBV20-1 with TRBJ1-4, with no clear D. This CDR3 comprises 13 residues. V was pared by 5 bases and J by 3 bases, with 10 bases between. Germline V gives CDR1 DFQATT, CDR2 SNEGSKA (reference sequence). The CDR3 region has the DNA TGCAGTGCTGCGGTCTCGGCTAATGAAAAACTGTTTTTT. It encodes CSAAVSANEKLFF.

This clonotype was seen ten or more times. The chain joins TRBV19 to TRBJ2-7; D is undetermined. The germline CDR1 and CDR2 sequences are LNHDA and SQIVND (reference sequence). This CDR3 has 13 residues. The ends were cut back, 2 bases at V and 2 bases at J, with 7 bases in the middle. The CDR3 region has the DNA TGTGCCAGTAGTATAAACGGAGCCTACGAGCAGTACTTC. Encoded protein: CASSINGAYEQYF.

Ten or more counts support this clonotype. V usage is TRBV20-1 and J usage is TRBJ2-5; D unresolved. Germline V gives CDR1 DFQATT, CDR2 SNEGSKA (reference sequence). The CDR3 sequence is 12 residues long. V shed 0 bases and J shed 5 bases, with 7 bases lying between them. CDR3 in amino acids: CSARDMEETQYF. As DNA, the CDR3 is TGCAGTGCTAGAGATATGGAGGAGACCCAGTACTTC.

CDR3 DNA sequence: TGTGCCAGCAGCCCCGGGATCGTCTGCTACGAGCAGTACTTC. Protein: CASSPGIVCYEQYF. V and J are TRBV5-7 and TRBJ2-7; D possibly corresponds to TRBD2 (5 bases). TRBV5-7 is labeled an ORF, and its function is uncertain. The CDR3 is 14 residues long. Trimming pared 4 bases from V and 3 bases from J, leaving 14 bases between.

This clonotype was found many times. The rearrangement links TRBV6-5 to TRBJ2-5; 12 nucleotides match TRBD2. Germline V gene data show CDR1 as MNHEY and CDR2 as SVGAGI. V gave up 2 bases and J gave up 5 bases; unmatched junction bases: 3. This CDR3 contains 15 residues. CDR3 region: CASSYTSGGPETQYF. The CDR3 DNA is TGTGCCAGCAGTTACACTAGCGGGGGGCCTGAGACCCAGTACTTC.

This clonotype has just a few counts. J is TRBJ1-2 and V is TRBV6-5; no firm D call. CDR3 size: 12 residues. V was trimmed by 5 bases and J by 4 bases, leaving 8 bases between them. Looked up from germline, CDR1 is MNHEY and CDR2 is SVGAGI. CDR3 protein: CASSIMGYGYTF. The DNA of the CDR3 is TGTGCCAGCAGTATCATGGGCTATGGCTACACCTTC.